The 13 T cell receptor beta chains reported below all come from one sample, sequenced in a study of blood T cell repertoires in COVID-19. Some clones are missing from TCRdb's copy, which holds only in-frame ones; the method was immunoSEQ multiplex PCR. The sample lists about 160,000 clones, about 83% occurring once. The sample taken for sequencing was peripheral blood. Source of these receptors: a man in his forties who had recovered from COVID-19.

The gene calls are TRBV4-3 and TRBJ2-2; D not certain. CDR1 LGHNA and CDR2 YSLEER come from the germline V gene. The CDR3 runs 16 residues. Trimming cost V 0 bases and J 3 bases, with 11 bases left between them. Here the CDR3 DNA reads TGCGCCAGCAGCCAAGAAGAATCCACATACACCGGGGAGCTGTTTTTT. Its protein product is CASSQEESTYTGELFF.

The V and J genes are TRBV15 and TRBJ1-1, with D maybe TRBD1 (5 bases). CDR3 length: 14 amino acids. CDR1 and CDR2 (germline): LNHNV, YYDKDF (reference sequence). V gave up 2 bases and J gave up 11 bases, with 18 bases separating them. The CDR3: CATSRTGGILMAFF. The CDR3 region has the DNA TGTGCCACCAGCAGAACAGGCGGGATCTTGATGGCTTTCTTT.

The rearrangement uses TRBV5-6 and TRBJ1-5, with 8 bases matching TRBD1. Looked up from germline, CDR1 is SGHDT and CDR2 is YYEEEE. Trimming took 3 bases from V and 0 from J; bases not matched to a gene: 14. This CDR3 is built from 19 residues. The CDR3 sequence: CASSSQGAGGLYSNQPQHF. For the CDR3, the DNA is TGTGCCAGCAGCTCCCAGGGGGCGGGTGGGCTTTATAGCAATCAGCCCCAGCATTTT.

The chain combines TRBV6-5 with TRBJ2-5; D perhaps matches TRBD2 (7 bases). Trimming left V 4 bases short and J 5 bases short, with 17 bases between. Germline V gene data show CDR1 as MNHEY and CDR2 as SVGAGI. The CDR3 contains 15 residues. The CDR3 is CASSWGGRKSETQYF. The CDR3, as DNA: TGTGCCAGCAGTTGGGGGGGGCGAAAGTCGGAGACCCAGTACTTC.

The chain carries TRBV18 and TRBJ1-1; 8 bases are a match to TRBD1. This CDR3 is 14 amino acids long. The J segment lost 11 bases and the V segment lost 1 base, leaving 9 bases of the junction unmatched. CDR1 and CDR2 (germline): KGHSH, LQKENI. The CDR3 spells CASSPRTGTFWAFF. DNA of the CDR3: TGTGCCAGCTCACCACGGACAGGGACCTTCTGGGCTTTCTTT.

This chain uses TRBV6-5 with TRBJ2-2, with D tentatively TRBD1 (6 bases). Germline V gene sequence: CDR1 MNHEY, CDR2 SVGAGI. Trimming removed 4 bases from V and 1 base from J, with 7 bases in between. This CDR3 contains 14 residues. The DNA of the CDR3 is TGTGCCAGCAGTTGGACAGAGAACACCGGGGAGCTGTTTTTT. Protein: CASSWTENTGELFF.

The gene calls are TRBV24-1 and TRBJ2-5; a weak D match, TRBD2 (6 bases). The germline V gene has CDR1 KGHDR and CDR2 SFDVKD. Trimming shortened V by 3 bases and J by 4 bases, and 8 bases separated the two germline ends. The CDR3 has 13 amino acids. The CDR3 sequence is CATSDRGRETQYF. The CDR3 nucleotides read TGTGCCACCAGTGATCGGGGGAGAGAGACCCAGTACTTC.

This clone was seen a single time. This sequence joins TRBV7-2 and TRBJ2-5, with 10 bases that match TRBD2. In germline, CDR1 is SGHTA, CDR2 FQGNSA. The trim removed 2 bases at V and 3 bases at J, leaving 6 bases unmatched. The CDR3 contains 16 residues. The CDR3 bases are TGTGCCAGCAGCTTAAGAGCGGGGGGGTGGGAAGAGACCCAGTACTTC. This translates into CASSLRAGGWEETQYF.

The V gene is TRBV27, the J gene TRBJ1-1; weak D call: TRBD1 (5 bases). CDR1 and CDR2 from the germline V gene are MNHEY and SMNVEV (reference sequence). The CDR3 contains 14 residues. The ends were cut back, 6 bases at V and 3 bases at J, with 14 bases in the middle. CDR3 in DNA: TGTGCCAGCAGACACGGCAGGGCCCACACTGAAGCTTTCTTT. It codes for CASRHGRAHTEAFF.

The chain's CDR3 is CASSPDREVNQPQHF. Written as DNA, the CDR3 is TGTGCCAGCAGTCCGGACAGGGAGGTGAATCAGCCCCAGCATTTT. The chain combines TRBV6-2 or TRBV6-3 with TRBJ1-5; 8 bases line up with TRBD1. Germline trimming cut 5 bases from V and 4 bases from J; bases unmatched to any gene: 7. The CDR3 sequence is 15 residues long. CDR1 and CDR2 from the germline V gene are MNHEY and SVGEGT.

This chain links TRBV28 with TRBJ1-5; possibly TRBD1 for D (5 bases). The CDR3 length is 13 residues. Trimming shortened V by 8 bases and J by 4 bases, and 12 bases separated the two germline ends. Germline V lookup: CDR1 MDHEN, CDR2 SYDVKM. CDR3 residues: CASHGGGNQPQHF. In DNA, the CDR3 is TGTGCCAGCCATGGGGGAGGGAATCAGCCCCAGCATTTT.

The chain combines TRBV4-2 with TRBJ1-2; D possibly corresponds to TRBD1 (6 bases). Germline V lookup: CDR1 LGHNA, CDR2 YNFKEQ. Trimming pared 1 base from V and 3 bases from J, leaving 12 bases between. The CDR3 extends over 15 amino acids. The CDR3 region has the DNA TGTGCCAGCAGCCAAGGAGCGAACAGGGACTATGGCTACACCTTC. Translation: CASSQGANRDYGYTF.

The chain is built from TRBV4-1 and TRBJ2-7; weak D call: TRBD2 (6 bases). Germline assignment: CDR1 MGHRA and CDR2 YSYEKL. V lost 4 bases, J lost 3 bases, and 13 bases lay in between. This CDR3 is 14 amino acids long. CDR3 sequence reads: CASSPERAGYEQYF. CDR3 nucleotides: TGCGCCAGCAGCCCGGAGCGGGCAGGCTACGAGCAGTACTTC.